This TCR beta chain was captured in a study of shared clonotypes between healthy human individuals (TCRdb year 2020). Some background on the complete study: A couple of women and a few men aged 18 to 49 years were included in the cohort. To increase sequencing depth and limit assay-specific biases, different laboratories used diverse techniques to prepare libraries and sequence TCR repertoires. The study deeply sequenced blood TCR repertoires of five healthy adults to estimate repertoire size and the extent of clonotype sharing between individuals. Leukapheresis yielded between about 0.9 and 9 billion PBMCs per donor. For each donor, three plates each were used for CD4 naive and CD4 memory, two plates were used for CD8 naive, and one plate was used for CD8 memory. Summary of the overall study and its limitations: Compared with non-shared clonotypes, clonotypes shared by all four sorted-subset donors had higher generation probabilities. Naive subsets generally had larger estimated clonotype richness than memory subsets did. Because the study included only a small number of donors, the genetic and exposure-history diversity represented was limited. Only blood was sampled, and tissue TCR repertoires likely differ from those in blood. Sharing across several donors was observed for approximately 5% of naive CD4, over 3% of naive CD8, about 2.5% of memory CD4, and 0.4% of memory CD8 clonotypes. Even with the large sequencing depth, rarefaction of the sorted-subset datasets indicated that sequencing was incomplete. Pairwise subsampling indicated that sequencing depth was expected to affect the degree of clonotype sharing among donors.

For CDR1 and CDR2, the germline V gene (reference sequence) lists LNHNV and YYDKDF. Trimming accounts for 1 base at V and 4 bases at J, while the number of junction bases matched to no gene is 5. The CDR3 starts with the cysteine, ends with the phenylalanine, and has 15 residues. Only the CDR3 region is kept as DNA, spanning 45 bases read in frame from base 1. Using the deep immunoSEQ assay, TCR CDR3 regions were amplified from genomic DNA by multiplex PCR. For each cell subset, the extracted genomic DNA was distributed evenly across all wells of several immunoSEQ 96-well plates, and each plate served as one replicate. Each replicate PCR for sorted subsets received roughly 0.2 ug genomic DNA, equal to about 30,000 T cell genomes. Purified libraries were quantified with a Qubit 3.0 fluorometer, sized on a Bioanalyzer 2100, and re-quantified with the KAPA Library Quantification kit. Each immunoSEQ 96-well plate was sequenced on its own single-read 150-cycle Illumina NextSeq 550 flow cell. Per the authors' processing: Because the immunoSEQ output included only junctional sequences and no quality scores, the filtering could not be the same as the filtering used for full-length reads. Sequences were annotated with PyIR, a Python wrapper for IgBLAST v1.9, using IMGT germline references to assign V/J genes and CDR3. Reads were removed for weak V/J assignments (E-value above 1e-6), missing CDR3, stop codons, out-of-frame junctions, or ambiguous translated residues. V3J clonotypes were defined as sequences sharing an identical inferred V gene, J gene, and CDR3 amino acid sequence. Percentage overlap between repertoires was computed as shared unique clonotypes divided by the size of the smaller repertoire. Three approaches were used to assess repertoire richness: RTK rarefaction, the Chao1 estimator, and Recon v2.1 estimates of unobserved clonotypes. OLGA was used to compute generation probabilities for all TCRbeta clonotypes that the gDNA method yielded from a handful of donors. Sourced from immuneACCESS, this table was stored by TCRdb with only in-frame sequences that have V and J called. A share of the clones is absent; for the studies checked, an unresolved V gene accounts for under half, and the remainder has no known explanation. V and J calls and clone size follow that table, whereas D and trimming were derived from the DNA. The sample contains roughly 640,000 clones, almost 97% of them found a single time. Of the sample, around 0.057% is held by the ten largest clones.

Healthy HIV-negative adults with no recently reported acute infections or vaccinations were included as donors. All donors were Caucasian adults living in Nashville, Tennessee, USA. CD4+ T cells were enriched by magnetic negative selection, after which naive cells were positively selected on CD45RA and the negative fraction was taken as the memory subset. After blood collection by leukapheresis, PBMCs were isolated using Ficoll-Histopaque density gradient centrifugation and then cryopreserved in the vapor phase of liquid nitrogen. Purity and quantity of every magnetically sorted T cell population were checked by analytical flow cytometry. From each sorted fraction, genomic DNA was isolated and quantified by UV absorbance on a Nanodrop 2000c. A word on this clone: This clone's antigen is unknown. Base qualities are not recorded, but no much larger clone differs from it by a single base.

The source is a woman in her twenties or thirties in good health. Sequencing input: naive CD4+ T cells sorted from blood. According to the study, the label for this sample's cell subset or site signals: CD45RA+ positively selected. The chain uses TRBV15 and TRBJ2-7; 9 nucleotides in the junction match TRBD1. For the CDR3, the sequence is CATSRGTGEVYEQYF. The DNA sequence reads TGTGCCACCAGCAGAGGGACAGGGGAAGTGTACGAGCAGTACTTC.